Below, one T cell receptor beta chain is given with its context. Its antigen is not identified. The entry originates in a study of CD8 T cells in Susac syndrome. Reverse transcription used roughly 0.5 to 1 ug RNA and random hexamers. Amplification of TCR beta CDR3 was carried out by immunoSEQ multiplex PCR, which covered 54 Vbeta and 13 Jbeta segments. MiXCR was run by TCRdb on the immunoSEQ multiplex PCR reads, yielding one entry per CDR3 protein. The repertoire holds approximately 150,000 distinct CDR3 sequences, with approximately 94% as singletons. Study-level results: A relatively small number of individuals underwent TCR sequencing and HLA analysis.

The CDR3 spans 17 residues. CDR1 is LGHNA, CDR2 YSLEER, per germline. With 0 bases clipped from V and 2 bases from J, the junction kept 4 bases outside the gene matches. CD8+ and CD4+ T cells taken from blood had their TCR beta sequenced. The multiple sclerosis control group comprised treatment-naive patients with stable or active relapsing-remitting disease. V is TRBV4-3 and J is TRBJ2-2; 9 nucleotides line up with TRBD1. The sequence came from a human donor with multiple sclerosis. Sequencing used CD4+ T cells from PBMCs. The CDR3 loop is CASSQDRGQGNTGELFF. CDR3 in DNA: TGCGCCAGCAGCCAAGATAGGGGACAGGGTAACACCGGGGAGCTGTTTTTT.